This T cell receptor beta chain was recorded in a study of T-cell reconstitution after alpha-beta-depleted transplantation in children. TCRbeta library construction was performed incorporating unique molecular identifiers. TCRdb reanalysed the PCR reads using MiXCR and keeps one entry per CDR3 protein. The table shows 500,000 to 600,000 distinct CDR3 sequences, with approximately 30% occurring only once. Between the trimmed V and J ends, which lost 0 bases and 0 bases, there was a span of 11 bases. The CDR3 is 16 amino acids. CDR1 is MGHRA, CDR2 YSYEKL, per germline. This material consisted of PBMCs from the stem cell graft donor, taken from the stem cell graft. This TCR derives from a human donor who donated a stem cell graft to a child with aplastic anemia. This chain connects TRBV4-1 to TRBJ2-5, with TRBD1 as a possible D gene (5 bases). The CDR3 region has the DNA TGCGCCAGCAGCCAAGAAAGGGGTATCTACCAAGAGACCCAGTACTTC. Translating it yields CASSQERGIYQETQYF.